Sequencing of this TCR beta chain was carried out in a study of T cell repertoires in cytomegalovirus infection. TCRdb used MiXCR to reprocess the reads, holding one entry per CDR3 protein. Altogether under 250,000 distinct CDR3 sequences are present, roughly 12% being singletons, with the ten largest covering under 2%. Sequenced input: PBMCs. The origin of this receptor is a human donor in good health (CMV status not recorded). Some clones in this sample may be carry-over from other donors' samples.

The CDR3 reads CASSSQTWGTEAFF. CDR3 sequence (DNA): TGTGCCAGCAGCTCCCAGACGTGGGGGACTGAAGCTTTCTTT. This chain joins TRBV7-3 and TRBJ1-1; tentatively, D is TRBD1 (5 bases). The CDR3 sequence is 14 residues long. Germline-derived CDR1 and CDR2 are SGHTA and FQGTGA. The V end was cut by 4 bases, the J end by 5 bases, with 14 bases between.